This is a list of T cell receptor beta chains from one sample in a study of shared clonotypes between healthy human individuals. The protocol was immunoSEQ multiplex PCR, while the TCRdb copy is restricted to in-frame clones and leaves out a portion. The sample has millions of clones; just over 90% are singletons. The sample was naive CD8+ T cells from PBMCs. These receptor sequences come from a young man in good health. Some clones in this sample may be carry-over from other donors' samples. Each CDR3 is given without its conserved first and last residue.

V gene	CDR3 protein
TRBV4-1	ASSQDRGVRGYT
TRBV7-9	ASSEGLAGNNEQF
TRBV27	ASSPRTGMAYEQY
TRBV29-1	SGTAGEGSSYEQY
TRBV23-1	ASSRGGRFTYEQY
TRBV5-6	ASSLAGDSSGANVLT
TRBV11-3	ASTSRAWDEQF
TRBV7-8	ASSPVLAGARGGEQF
TRBV27	ASSPTGTGNGYT
TRBV4-2	ASSLIAGGTGELF
TRBV27	ASSIRGFYEQY
TRBV5-4	ASSAQGEGQSNEKLF
TRBV5-1	ASSLSSGVNEQY
TRBV27	ASSLYRGSEQY
TRBV27	ASSLGSGPSYNEQF
TRBV25-1	ASSEGLGSYEQY
TRBV10-3	AISEFDSSYEQY
TRBV6-5	ASSLGRTGELF
TRBV27	ASSFRTGVLETQY
TRBV30	AWSIRVGELF
TRBV7-6	ASSLSRGRSVYEQF
TRBV28	ASNTDGYEQY
TRBV27	ASSFGGQGNYEQY
TRBV28	ASRLRGHNQPQH
TRBV12-5	ASGWGSNEQF
TRBV9	ASSVTGGKNTGELF
TRBV9	ASSGPLLLGHNEQF
TRBV7-9	ASSLVIHYGYT
TRBV5-1	ASSFTTGSYGYT
TRBV11-2	ASSLYFGGLAGGQY
TRBV9	ASSASGTDNEKLF
TRBV9	ASSVAGVPVY
TRBV28	ASSTLDSGPLRTQH
TRBV7-3	ASSSRRGCRWPLGF
TRBV4-1	ASSQDRTASGNTIY
TRBV7-6	ASSLVERGTYEQY
TRBV19	ASSMFRNHEQF
TRBV28	ASSLRGPNEKLF
TRBV18	ASSPVSTHRGELF
TRBV29-1	SVNGHSGANVLT
TRBV27	ASSLSPKNTEAF
TRBV7-8	ASSLGGVGNQPQH
TRBV11-2	ASSPGSGGAMTDTQY
TRBV5-1	ASSLSSRLPGELF
TRBV19	ASSIGSRAIQGVAF
TRBV5-4	ASSFWQLSYNEQF